The clone carrying this T cell receptor (beta chain) has just a few counts. Its antigen is not identified. This entry is derived from a study of cytomegalovirus exposure and HLA in healthy donors. Whole-study results and caveats: Most subjects had HLA-A and HLA-B alleles reportedly predicted accurately by TCR beta sequences. Several of the most significant clusters were apparently associated with common viral pathogens in a later analysis.

The V end lost 2 bases, the J end lost 8 bases, and 12 bases lay between the germline ends. Germline CDR1 MDHEN, CDR2 SYDVKM. This CDR3 contains 14 residues. The PCR employed 60 Vbeta primers together with 13 Jbeta primers. This table comes from immunoSEQ multiplex PCR, and its TCRdb copy is limited to in-frame clones, with some not included. Of 110,000 or so clones listed, around 77% were seen once; the top ten hold approximately 16%. The sequence was collected from a man aged 50 or older in good health and CMV-seropositive. The sample comprised PBMCs. The rearrangement joins TRBV28 to TRBJ1-4, with unresolved D. The CDR3 DNA reads TGTGCCAGCAGTTTAAGGGAGACTTACGAAAAACTGTTTTTT. This encodes CASSLRETYEKLFF.